This is a list of T cell receptor beta chains from one sample in a study of T cells in tuberculosis. Libraries were prepared by immunoSEQ multiplex PCR; TCRdb keeps only in-frame clonotypes and omits some of them. The repertoire holds 35,000 to 50,000 clones, with roughly 94% as singletons. The sample was PBMCs. These receptors all come from a donor between 5 and 29 years old with latent tuberculosis or without tuberculosis infection. Some clones in this sample may be carry-over from other donors' samples. CDR3s include the opening cysteine and the closing phenylalanine or tryptophan. A D gene is named only where the DNA matches it firmly. Clone sizes are given selectively: once, few, many, or a class where the clone is expanded.

TRBV9	NA	TRBD2	TRBJ2-1	TGTGCCAGCAGCCTTCAGCGGGGATTCGCCTACAATGAGCAGTTCTTC	CASSLQRGFAYNEQFF
TRBV5-6	NA	TRBD2	TRBJ2-5	TGTGCCAGCAGCTTGGTAGCGGGAGCCGGTGAGACCCAGTACTTC	CASSLVAGAGETQYF
TRBV7-3	NA	TRBD1	TRBJ2-6	TGTGCCAGCAGATCCCCACAGGGGGCAGGGGCCAACGTCCTGACTTTC	CASRSPQGAGANVLTF
TRBV4-1	NA	NA	TRBJ1-2	TGCGCCAGCAGCCAAGCGGTAACCGGGACTAACTATGGCTACACCTTC	CASSQAVTGTNYGYTF
TRBV10-3	NA	TRBD2	TRBJ2-1	TGTGCCATCAGTGACACTATAGCGGGAGCCCTCAATGAGCAGTTCTTC	CAISDTIAGALNEQFF
TRBV7-2	NA	NA	TRBJ1-3	TGTGCCAGCAGCTCCAGGGTAGGCTTTGGAAACACCATATATTTT	CASSSRVGFGNTIYF
TRBV6-5	NA	NA	TRBJ1-4	TGTGCCAGCAGTTACGACGGAGGCCCAACTAATGAAAAACTGTTTTTT	CASSYDGGPTNEKLFF
TRBV29-1	NA	NA	TRBJ1-1	TGCAGCGTCCACCTGGGGTCAGGGGAGACTGAAGCTTTCTTT	CSVHLGSGETEAFF
TRBV5-6	NA	NA	TRBJ2-6	TGTGCCAGCAGCTTGTCCCGGGGGTCGTCTGGGGCCAACGTCCTGACTTTC	CASSLSRGSSGANVLTF
TRBV19	NA	TRBD1	TRBJ2-7	TGTGCCAGTAGTCGGGACAGATTCTACGAGCAGTACTTC	CASSRDRFYEQYF
TRBV18	NA	NA	TRBJ2-4	TGTGCCAGCTCAAGGATATCAGGGGTCGGCGTAAACATTCAGTACTTC	CASSRISGVGVNIQYF
TRBV5-4	NA	NA	TRBJ2-4	TGTGCCAGCTCTAGAGGCGAGGGAAACATTCAGTACTTC	CASSRGEGNIQYF
TRBV29-1	NA	TRBD1	TRBJ2-2	TGCAGCGTTTCACAGGGGACCGGGGAGCTGTTTTTT	CSVSQGTGELFF
TRBV14	NA	NA	TRBJ2-7	TGTGCCAGCAGCCAAGGCGCGTTAAGGCAGGGCCTCCCCTACGAGCAGTACTTC	CASSQGALRQGLPYEQYF
TRBV9	NA	NA	TRBJ1-3	TGTGCCAGCAGCGTAGGGAACAGCAACTCTGGAAACACCATATATTTT	CASSVGNSNSGNTIYF
TRBV4-1	few	TRBD1	TRBJ1-5	TGCGCCAGCAGTAAGGACAGGGACTTGCAGCCCCAGCATTTT	CASSKDRDLQPQHF
TRBV9	NA	TRBD2	TRBJ2-5	TGTGCCAGCAGCGTATCCCCTAGCGGGAGGGCCGGAGAGACCCAGTACTTC	CASSVSPSGRAGETQYF
TRBV11-2	NA	NA	TRBJ2-3	TGTGCCAGCACCCAGGTCAAGGATACGCAGTATTTT	CASTQVKDTQYF
TRBV30	NA	NA	TRBJ1-1	TGTGCCTGGAGTGTAATCGGCACTGAAGCTTTCTTT	CAWSVIGTEAFF
TRBV30	NA	NA	TRBJ2-1	TGTGCCGGGGGGACTTCCTACAATGAGCAGTTCTTC	CAGGTSYNEQFF
TRBV2	once	TRBD2	TRBJ2-1	TGTGCCAGCAGGCTCCTAGCGGGATCTCGCAATGAGCAGTTCTTC	CASRLLAGSRNEQFF
TRBV7-8	once	TRBD2	TRBJ2-7	TGTGCCAGCAGCTTAACGGGGGGACTCTCCTACGAGCAGTACTTC	CASSLTGGLSYEQYF
TRBV9	once	TRBD1	TRBJ1-2	TGTGCCAGCAGCGGGGACAGGGAGTCCGTTCATGGCTACACCTTC	CASSGDRESVHGYTF
TRBV4-1	NA	NA	TRBJ1-2	TGCGCCAGCAGCCAAGATAGGGACACCGGTGCCTATGGCTACACCTTC	CASSQDRDTGAYGYTF
TRBV11-3	NA	TRBD2	TRBJ2-5	TGTGCCAGCAGCCTCCGACTAGCGGGGGCCCAAGAGACCCAGTACTTC	CASSLRLAGAQETQYF
TRBV19	NA	NA	TRBJ2-1	TGTGCCAGTAGTATCGACAGGTTCAATGAGCAGTTCTTC	CASSIDRFNEQFF
TRBV12-5	once	TRBD1	TRBJ2-1	TGTGCTAGTGGTCGCCCCGACAGGGGTTCGGATGAGCAGTTCTTC	CASGRPDRGSDEQFF
TRBV7-2	NA	TRBD1	TRBJ1-2	TGTGCCAGCAGCTCCGGACAGGGAGGATTAAATGGCTACACCTTC	CASSSGQGGLNGYTF
TRBV27	NA	NA	TRBJ2-2	TGTGCCAGCAGTTTTTCCGGGAGAGCACTCACCGGGGAGCTGTTTTTT	CASSFSGRALTGELFF
TRBV7-4	NA	NA	TRBJ2-2	TGTGCCAGCTGGAGGGAGTACCAGAGGGTCGGGGAGCTGTTTTTT	CASWREYQRVGELFF
TRBV11-2	NA	NA	TRBJ1-2	TGTGCCAGCAGCCCGAGGGGGGGCTATGGCTACACCTTC	CASSPRGGYGYTF
TRBV18	NA	TRBD2	TRBJ2-1	TGTGCCAGCTCACCAGGCGGGAGGGCCTTCAATGAGCAGTTCTTC	CASSPGGRAFNEQFF
TRBV4-3	NA	TRBD1	TRBJ2-3	TGCGCCAGCAGCCAACTACAGGGGATGGGGACAGATACGCAGTATTTT	CASSQLQGMGTDTQYF
TRBV2	NA	TRBD2	TRBJ2-5	TGTGCCAGCAAAACTAGCGGGAGTGGGGAAGAGACCCAGTACTTC	CASKTSGSGEETQYF